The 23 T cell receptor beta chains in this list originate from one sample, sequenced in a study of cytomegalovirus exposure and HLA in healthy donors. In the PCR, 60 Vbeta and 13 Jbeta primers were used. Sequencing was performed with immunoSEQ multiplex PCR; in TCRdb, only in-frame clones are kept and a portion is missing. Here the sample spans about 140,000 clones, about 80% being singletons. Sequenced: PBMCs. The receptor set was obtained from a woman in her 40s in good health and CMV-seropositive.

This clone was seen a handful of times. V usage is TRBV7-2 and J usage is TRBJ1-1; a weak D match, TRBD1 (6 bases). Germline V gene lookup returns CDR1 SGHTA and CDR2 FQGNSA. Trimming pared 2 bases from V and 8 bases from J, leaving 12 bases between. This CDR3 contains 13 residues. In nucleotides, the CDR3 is TGTGCCAGCAGCTTAACCCCAGGGGAGGAAGCTTTCTTT. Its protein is CASSLTPGEEAFF.

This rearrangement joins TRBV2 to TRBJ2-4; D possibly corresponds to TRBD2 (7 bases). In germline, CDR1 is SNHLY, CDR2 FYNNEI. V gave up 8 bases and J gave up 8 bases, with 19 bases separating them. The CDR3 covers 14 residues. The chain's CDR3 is CASREEQGIDIQYF. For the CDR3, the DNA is TGTGCCAGCCGGGAGGAACAGGGAATAGACATTCAGTACTTC.

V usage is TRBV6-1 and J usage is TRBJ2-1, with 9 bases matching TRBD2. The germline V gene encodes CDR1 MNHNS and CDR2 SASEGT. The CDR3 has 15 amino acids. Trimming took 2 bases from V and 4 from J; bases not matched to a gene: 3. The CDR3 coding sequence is TGTGCCAGCAGTGAAATCCTAGCGGGGTACAATGAGCAGTTCTTC. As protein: CASSEILAGYNEQFF.

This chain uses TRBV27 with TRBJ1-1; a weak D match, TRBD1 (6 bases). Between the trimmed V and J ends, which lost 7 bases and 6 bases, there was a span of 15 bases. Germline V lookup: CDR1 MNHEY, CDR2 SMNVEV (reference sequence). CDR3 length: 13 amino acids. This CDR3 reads CASKRGIGSEAFF. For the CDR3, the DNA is TGTGCCAGCAAAAGGGGGATCGGGTCTGAAGCTTTCTTT.

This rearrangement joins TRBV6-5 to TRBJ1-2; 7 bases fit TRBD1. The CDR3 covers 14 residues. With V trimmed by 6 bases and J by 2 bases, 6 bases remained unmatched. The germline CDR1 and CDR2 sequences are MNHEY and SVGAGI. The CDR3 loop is CASSQGGRNYGYTF. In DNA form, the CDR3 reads TGTGCCAGCAGCCAAGGGGGCAGAAACTATGGCTACACCTTC.

CDR3 nucleotide sequence: TGTGCCAGCAGCTACGGACAGGGAGCTAACTATGGCTACACCTTC. Translation gives CASSYGQGANYGYTF. The chain employs TRBV5-8 and TRBJ1-2, with 8 bases lining up with TRBD1. The ends lost 3 bases at V and 0 bases at J; junction bases unmatched: 4. The CDR3 has 15 residues. Per germline, CDR1 SGHTS and CDR2 YDEGEE.

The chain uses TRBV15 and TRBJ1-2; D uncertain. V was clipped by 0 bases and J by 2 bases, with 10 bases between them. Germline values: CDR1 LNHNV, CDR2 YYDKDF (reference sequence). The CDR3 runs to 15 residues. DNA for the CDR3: TGTGCCACCAGCAGAGATTGGGCAGCCAACTATGGCTACACCTTC. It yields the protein CATSRDWAANYGYTF. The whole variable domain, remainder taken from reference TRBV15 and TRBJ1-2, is DAMVIQNPRYQVTQFGKPVTLSCSQTLNHNVMYWYQQKSSQAPKLLFHYYDKDFNNEADTPDNFQSRRPNTSFCFLDIRSPGLGDTAMYLCATSRDWAANYGYTFGSGTRLTVV.

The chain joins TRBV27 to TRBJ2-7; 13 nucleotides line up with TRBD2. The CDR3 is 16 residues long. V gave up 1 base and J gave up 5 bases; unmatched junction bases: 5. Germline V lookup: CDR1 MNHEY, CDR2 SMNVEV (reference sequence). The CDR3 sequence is CASSLLGTSGIHEQYF. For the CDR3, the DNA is TGTGCCAGCAGTTTATTAGGGACTAGCGGGATTCACGAGCAGTACTTC.

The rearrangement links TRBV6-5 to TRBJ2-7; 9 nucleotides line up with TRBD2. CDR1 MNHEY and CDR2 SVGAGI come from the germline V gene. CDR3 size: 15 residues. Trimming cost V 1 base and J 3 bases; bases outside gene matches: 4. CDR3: CASSYFKTSGYEQYF. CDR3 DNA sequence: TGTGCCAGCAGTTACTTTAAGACTAGCGGCTACGAGCAGTACTTC.

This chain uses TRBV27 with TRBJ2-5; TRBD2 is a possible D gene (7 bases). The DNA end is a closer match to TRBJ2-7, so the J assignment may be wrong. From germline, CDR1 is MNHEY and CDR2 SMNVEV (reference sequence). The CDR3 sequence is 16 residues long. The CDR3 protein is CASRLRRGTKFYEQYF. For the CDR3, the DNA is TGTGCCAGCAGGCTCAGGAGGGGGACTAAGTTCTACGAGCAGTACTTC.

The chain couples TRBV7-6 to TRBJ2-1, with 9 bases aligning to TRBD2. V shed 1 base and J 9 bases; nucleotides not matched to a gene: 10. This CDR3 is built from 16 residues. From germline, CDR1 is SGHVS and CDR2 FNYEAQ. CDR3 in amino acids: CASSLGGGRALSEQFF. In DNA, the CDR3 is TGTGCCAGCAGCTTAGGGGGCGGGAGGGCCTTGTCTGAGCAGTTCTTC.

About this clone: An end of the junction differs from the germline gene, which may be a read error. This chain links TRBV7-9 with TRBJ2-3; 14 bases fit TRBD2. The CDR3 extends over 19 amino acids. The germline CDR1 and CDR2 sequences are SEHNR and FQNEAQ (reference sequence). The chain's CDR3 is CSSSSSIGTSGRFTDTQYF. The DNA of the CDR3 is TGTTCCAGCAGCTCCTCTATCGGGACTAGCGGGAGATTCACAGATACGCAGTATTTT.

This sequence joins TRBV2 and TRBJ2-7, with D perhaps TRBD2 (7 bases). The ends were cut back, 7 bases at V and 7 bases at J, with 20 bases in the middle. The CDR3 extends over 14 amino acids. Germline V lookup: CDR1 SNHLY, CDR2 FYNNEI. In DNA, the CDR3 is TGTGCCAGCAACGGGGCGGGAGTTACAGGGGAGCAGTACTTC. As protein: CASNGAGVTGEQYF.

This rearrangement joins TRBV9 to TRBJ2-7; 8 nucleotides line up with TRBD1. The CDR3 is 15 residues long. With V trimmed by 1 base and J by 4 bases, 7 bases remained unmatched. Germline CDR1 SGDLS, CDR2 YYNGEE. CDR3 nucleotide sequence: TGTGCCAGCAGCGTATCAGGGGGCACTGGATACGAGCAGTACTTC. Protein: CASSVSGGTGYEQYF.

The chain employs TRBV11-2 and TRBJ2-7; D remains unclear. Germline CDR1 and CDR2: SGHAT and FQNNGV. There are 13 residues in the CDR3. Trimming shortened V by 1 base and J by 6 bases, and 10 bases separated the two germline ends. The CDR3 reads CASSLVARTEQYF. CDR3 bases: TGTGCCAGCAGCTTAGTAGCTAGAACCGAGCAGTACTTC.

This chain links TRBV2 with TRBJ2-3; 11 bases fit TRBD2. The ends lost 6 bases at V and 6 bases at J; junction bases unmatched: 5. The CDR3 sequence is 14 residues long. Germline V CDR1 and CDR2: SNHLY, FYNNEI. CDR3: CASRKGLAGDTQYF. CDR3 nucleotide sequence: TGTGCCAGCAGAAAAGGACTAGCGGGCGATACGCAGTATTTT.

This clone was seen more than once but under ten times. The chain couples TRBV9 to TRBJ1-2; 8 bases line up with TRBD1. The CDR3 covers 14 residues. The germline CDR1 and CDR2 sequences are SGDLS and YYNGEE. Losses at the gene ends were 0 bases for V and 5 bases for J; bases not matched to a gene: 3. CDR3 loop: CASSVANRGYGYTF. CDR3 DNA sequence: TGTGCCAGCAGCGTAGCTAACAGGGGGTATGGCTACACCTTC.

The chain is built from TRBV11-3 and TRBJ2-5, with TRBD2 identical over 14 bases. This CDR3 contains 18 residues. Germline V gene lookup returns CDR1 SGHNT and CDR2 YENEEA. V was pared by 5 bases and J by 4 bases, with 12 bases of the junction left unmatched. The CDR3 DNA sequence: TGTGCCAGCAGCCAGACTAGCGGGAGGGCAGGTAGGGGAGAGACCCAGTACTTC. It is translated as CASSQTSGRAGRGETQYF.

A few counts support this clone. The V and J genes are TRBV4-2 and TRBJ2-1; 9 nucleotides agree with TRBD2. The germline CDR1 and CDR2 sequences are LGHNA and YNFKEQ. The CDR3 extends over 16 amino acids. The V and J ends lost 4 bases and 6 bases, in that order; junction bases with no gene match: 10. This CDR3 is CASSPHPAGGTNEQFF. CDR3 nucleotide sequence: TGTGCCAGCAGCCCCCACCCGGCGGGAGGGACCAATGAGCAGTTCTTC.

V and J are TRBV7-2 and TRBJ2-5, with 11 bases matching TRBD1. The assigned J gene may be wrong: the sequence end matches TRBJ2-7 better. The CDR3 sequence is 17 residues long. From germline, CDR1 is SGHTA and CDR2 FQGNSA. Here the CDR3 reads CASSLAWGTGGRYEQYF. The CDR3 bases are TGTGCCAGCAGCTTAGCGTGGGGGACAGGGGGGAGATACGAGCAGTACTTC.

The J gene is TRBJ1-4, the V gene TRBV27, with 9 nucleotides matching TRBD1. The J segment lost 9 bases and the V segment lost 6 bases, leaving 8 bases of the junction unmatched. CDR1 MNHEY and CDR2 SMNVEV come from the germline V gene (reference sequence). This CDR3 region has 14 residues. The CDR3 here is CASRVQGASKKLFF. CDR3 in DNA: TGTGCCAGCAGAGTACAGGGGGCTTCGAAAAAACTGTTTTTT.

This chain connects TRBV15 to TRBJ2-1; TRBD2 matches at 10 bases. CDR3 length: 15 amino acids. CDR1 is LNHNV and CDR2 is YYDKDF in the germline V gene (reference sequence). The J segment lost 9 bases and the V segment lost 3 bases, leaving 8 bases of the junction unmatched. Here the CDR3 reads CATSSGLAASGEQFF. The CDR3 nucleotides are TGTGCCACCAGCAGTGGACTAGCGGCCTCGGGTGAGCAGTTCTTC.

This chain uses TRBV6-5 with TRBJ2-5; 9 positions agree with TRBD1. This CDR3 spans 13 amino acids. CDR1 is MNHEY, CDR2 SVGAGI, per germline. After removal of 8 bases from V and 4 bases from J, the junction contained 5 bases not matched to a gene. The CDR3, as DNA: TGTGCCAGCGAAACAGGGGGCGGAGAGACCCAGTACTTC. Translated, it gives CASETGGGETQYF.